A single sample is the source of the 24 T cell receptor beta chains below, sequenced in a study of follicular helper T cells after annual influenza vaccination. Sequencing was performed with immunoSEQ multiplex PCR; in TCRdb, only in-frame clones are kept and a portion is missing. Counted here are about 9,300 clones, about 90% occurring once; the ten biggest clones make up 0.45% to 0.6%. As to time point: 2015-2016 season, pre-vaccination. The sample here was CXCR5+ CD38- circulating T follicular helper cells from blood, taken on the day of influenza vaccination. Subset: circulating Tfh, non-naive CD4+CXCR5+PD-1+ (ICOS+CD38+ or ICOS-CD38-). These receptors were collected from an adult who received the influenza vaccine.

The J gene is TRBJ2-3, the V gene TRBV11-2, with D unclear. Trimming removed 0 bases at V and 7 bases at J, with 11 bases between. This CDR3 has 14 residues. The germline CDR1 and CDR2 sequences are SGHAT and FQNNGV. CDR3 sequence (DNA): TGTGCCAGCAGCTTAGATCCAGGAGATAATACGCAGTATTTT. It encodes CASSLDPGDNTQYF.

The chain is built from TRBV2 and TRBJ2-6; D remains unclear. V was shortened by 2 bases and J by 2 bases, with 7 bases between the two germline ends. CDR3 length: 15 residues. Germline-derived CDR1 and CDR2 are SNHLY and FYNNEI. The CDR3 nucleotides read TGTGCCAGCAGTGAAAATAATCCTGGGGCCAACGTCCTGACTTTC. Translated, it gives CASSENNPGANVLTF.

The chain carries TRBV18 and TRBJ2-3; 8 bases fit TRBD1. CDR3 size: 15 residues. Germline CDR1 reads KGHSH; CDR2 reads LQKENI. Losses at the gene ends were 6 bases for V and 2 bases for J; bases not matched to a gene: 7. The CDR3 nucleotides read TGTGCCAGCTCTAACCAGGGGGCGAACACAGATACGCAGTATTTT. This encodes CASSNQGANTDTQYF.

J is TRBJ1-2 and V is TRBV19; 7 nucleotides agree with TRBD1. The CDR3 totals 15 residues. The germline V gene encodes CDR1 LNHDA and CDR2 SQIVND (reference sequence). The ends lost 2 bases at V and 4 bases at J; junction bases unmatched: 7. The CDR3 spells CASSINMGQPYGYTF. The CDR3 bases are TGTGCCAGTAGTATAAATATGGGACAGCCCTATGGCTACACCTTC. The entire variable domain, with the rest obtained from reference TRBV19 and TRBJ1-2, is as follows: DGGITQSPKYLFRKEGQNVTLSCEQNLNHDAMYWYRQDPGQGLRLIYYSQIVNDFQKGDIAEGYSVSREKKESFPLTVTSAQKNPTAFYLCASSINMGQPYGYTFGSGTRLTVV.

The V call is TRBV11-2, the J call TRBJ2-1; D ambiguous. In germline, CDR1 is SGHAT, CDR2 FQNNGV. V was cut by 2 bases and J by 1 base, with 9 bases left in between. The CDR3 is 15 residues long. In nucleotides, the CDR3 is TGTGCCAGCAGCTTAATCGTAGGGTCCTACAATGAGCAGTTCTTC. This encodes CASSLIVGSYNEQFF.

V and J are TRBV5-1 and TRBJ1-2; 9 bases are shared with TRBD1. Germline loops: CDR1 SGHRS, CDR2 YFSETQ. With 5 bases clipped from V and 4 bases from J, the junction kept 3 bases outside the gene matches. The CDR3 has 13 residues. The CDR3 loop reads CASSSDRGYGYTF. DNA of the CDR3: TGCGCCAGCAGTTCGGACAGGGGCTATGGCTACACCTTC.

The gene calls are TRBV4-3 and TRBJ2-2; 7 bases line up with TRBD1. Germline trimming cut 4 bases from V and 1 base from J; bases unmatched to any gene: 12. This CDR3 is 18 amino acids long. Germline-derived CDR1 and CDR2 are LGHNA and YSLEER. CDR3 DNA: TGCGCCAGCAGCCCATGGGGGACGACAGGGCTGAACACCGGGGAGCTGTTTTTT. This translates into CASSPWGTTGLNTGELFF.

This chain links TRBV6-5 with TRBJ2-1; 10 bases map to TRBD2. Germline-derived CDR1 and CDR2 are MNHEY and SVGAGI. The length of the CDR3 is 15 residues. The ends lost 2 bases at V and 3 bases at J; junction bases unmatched: 1. The CDR3 reads CASSYVAGGYNEQFF. CDR3 DNA: TGTGCCAGCAGTTACGTAGCGGGGGGCTACAATGAGCAGTTCTTC.

The chain has TRBV7-8 and TRBJ1-1, with D tentatively TRBD1 (5 bases). The V and J ends lost 5 bases and 2 bases respectively, with 12 bases between them. This CDR3 comprises 14 residues. Per germline, CDR1 SGHVS and CDR2 FQNEAQ. In DNA, the CDR3 is TGTGCCAGCAGCGTGGGACGGATTAACACTGAAGCTTTCTTT. Its protein product is CASSVGRINTEAFF.

CDR3 sequence reads: CASSLGGDTEAFF. The CDR3 DNA reads as TGTGCCAGCAGCTTGGGGGGGGACACTGAAGCTTTCTTT. This chain connects TRBV5-4 to TRBJ1-1; D is perhaps TRBD1 (5 bases). CDR3 length equals 13 residues. The V and J ends lost 0 bases and 3 bases respectively, with 6 bases between them. Germline V gives CDR1 SGHNT, CDR2 YYREEE (reference sequence).

The chain couples TRBV11-2 to TRBJ1-4, with TRBD1 matching over 8 bases. This CDR3 has 12 amino acids. The V and J ends lost 5 bases and 16 bases, in that order; junction bases with no gene match: 9. The germline CDR1 and CDR2 sequences are SGHAT and FQNNGV. This CDR3 is CASSATDRVPFF. The CDR3, as DNA: TGTGCCAGCAGCGCCACGGACAGGGTCCCGTTTTTT.

This chain joins TRBV6-5 and TRBJ2-7; D call uncertain. This CDR3 region has 11 residues. The V gene lost 9 bases and the J gene lost 4 bases, with 10 bases spanning the gap. CDR1 and CDR2 (germline): MNHEY, SVGAGI. CDR3 nucleotides: TGTGCCAGGATCGGAACGTACGAGCAGTACTTC. Protein: CARIGTYEQYF.

The V and J genes are TRBV29-1 and TRBJ1-2; weak D call: TRBD1 (6 bases). V lost 3 bases, J lost 8 bases, and 13 bases lay in between. Looked up from germline, CDR1 is SQVTM and CDR2 is ANQGSEA. This CDR3 has 12 amino acids. The CDR3 here is CSVEGQGSGYTF. As DNA, the CDR3 is TGCAGCGTTGAGGGGCAGGGGTCCGGCTACACCTTC. Using reference TRBV29-1 and TRBJ1-2 for the parts outside the CDR3, the full variable domain is SAVISQKPSRDICQRGTSLTIQCQVDSQVTMMFWYRQQPGQSLTLIATANQGSEATYESGFVIDKFPISRPNLTFSTLTVSNMSPEDSSIYLCSVEGQGSGYTFGSGTRLTVV.

The CDR3 DNA reads TGTGCCAGCAGCCCTGAGTTCGCGAACACCGGGGAGCTGTTTTTT. This gives the protein CASSPEFANTGELFF. The genes are TRBV5-4 and TRBJ2-2; D is unresolved. CDR3 length: 15 amino acids. Trimming left V 4 bases short and J 0 bases short, with 10 bases between. Looked up from germline, CDR1 is SGHNT and CDR2 is YYREEE (reference sequence). The full variable domain, completed using reference TRBV5-4 and TRBJ2-2, is ETGVTQSPTHLIKTRGQQVTLRCSSQSGHNTVSWYQQALGQGPQFIFQYYREEENGRGNFPPRFSGLQFPNYSSELNVNALELDDSALYLCASSPEFANTGELFFGEGSRLTVL.

CDR3 nucleotide sequence: TGCAGTGCTAGTAAGGGTGAGGGCTACACCTTC. This translates into CSASKGEGYTF. This chain links TRBV20-1 with TRBJ1-2; D unresolved. The CDR3 contains 11 residues. The germline gives CDR1 DFQATT, CDR2 SNEGSKA (reference sequence). V shed 3 bases and J shed 8 bases, with 10 bases lying between them.

The chain uses TRBV6-4 and TRBJ2-4; 7 nucleotides agree with TRBD1. Germline V gene data show CDR1 as MRHNA and CDR2 as SNTAGT. V lost 6 bases, J lost 5 bases, and 10 bases stayed unmatched. The CDR3 loop spans 15 amino acids. CDR3 nucleotide sequence: TGTGCCAGCAGGGCGATGGACAGGCGCCAAAACATTCAGTACTTC. Amino acids: CASRAMDRRQNIQYF.

The chain carries TRBV27 and TRBJ2-1; D possibly corresponds to TRBD2 (6 bases). Germline V lookup: CDR1 MNHEY, CDR2 SMNVEV (reference sequence). V lost 5 bases, J lost 0 bases, and 14 bases lay in between. CDR3 length: 16 residues. The CDR3 nucleotides read TGTGCCAGCAGTGCGCGGGACGGGAGCTCCTACAATGAGCAGTTCTTC. Its translation: CASSARDGSSYNEQFF.

The chain joins TRBV6-1 to TRBJ1-4; no clear D. The CDR3 runs 13 residues. Between the trimmed V and J ends, which lost 2 bases and 6 bases, there was a span of 7 bases. Germline loops: CDR1 MNHNS, CDR2 SASEGT. The CDR3 sequence: CASSELTDEKLFF. DNA of the CDR3: TGTGCCAGCAGTGAACTGACGGATGAAAAACTGTTTTTT.

This clone was seen a few times. The V call is TRBV19, the J call TRBJ1-2; a weak D match, TRBD1 (5 bases). The CDR3 is made up of 15 amino acids. Germline V lookup: CDR1 LNHDA, CDR2 SQIVND (reference sequence). Trimming cost V 5 bases and J 3 bases, with 16 bases left between them. The chain's CDR3 is CASSPRGGSDYGYTF. DNA of the CDR3: TGTGCCAGTAGTCCCCGGGGGGGGAGCGACTATGGCTACACCTTC.

The chain recombines TRBV6-1 with TRBJ1-1; a possible D gene is TRBD1 (5 bases). With 0 bases removed from V and 5 bases from J, the gap between germline ends came to 13 bases. CDR1 and CDR2 (germline): MNHNS, SASEGT. The CDR3 spans 15 residues. The CDR3 DNA sequence: TGTGCCAGCAGTGAAGCATTGGGAGAGGGGACTGAAGCTTTCTTT. Protein product: CASSEALGEGTEAFF.

The V gene is TRBV2, the J gene TRBJ1-5, with D possibly matching TRBD1 (5 bases). The germline gives CDR1 SNHLY, CDR2 FYNNEI. This CDR3 is built from 14 residues. Trimming shortened V by 6 bases and J by 9 bases, and 18 bases separated the two germline ends. The CDR3 nucleotides are TGTGCCAGCAGGTCCGGGACCAGTTACGCGCCCCAGCATTTT. It is translated as CASRSGTSYAPQHF.

This chain joins TRBV7-3 and TRBJ2-7; D unclear. Looked up from germline, CDR1 is SGHTA and CDR2 is FQGTGA. Trimming removed 2 bases from V and 0 bases from J, with 5 bases in between. CDR3 length equals 13 residues. The CDR3 is CASSLSASYEQYF. CDR3 DNA sequence: TGTGCCAGCAGCTTATCGGCCTCCTACGAGCAGTACTTC.

The chain employs TRBV7-6 and TRBJ2-7; tentatively, D is TRBD1 (6 bases). The CDR3 sequence is 14 residues long. CDR1 and CDR2 from the germline V gene are SGHVS and FNYEAQ. V lost 5 bases to trimming and J lost 6 bases, with 17 bases between them. The CDR3 coding sequence is TGTGCCAGCAGCCCTACCGTTACAGGGTTCGAGCAGTACTTC. It is translated as CASSPTVTGFEQYF.

In this sample, this clone turned up once. The chain carries TRBV27 and TRBJ2-7; TRBD2 aligns across 10 bases. The germline gives CDR1 MNHEY, CDR2 SMNVEV (reference sequence). The trim removed 5 bases at V and 5 bases at J, leaving 12 bases unmatched. This CDR3 has 16 residues. DNA of the CDR3: TGTGCCAGCAGTCCTCGGTTTGTAGCGGGGGGCCACGAGCAGTACTTC. Translated: CASSPRFVAGGHEQYF.